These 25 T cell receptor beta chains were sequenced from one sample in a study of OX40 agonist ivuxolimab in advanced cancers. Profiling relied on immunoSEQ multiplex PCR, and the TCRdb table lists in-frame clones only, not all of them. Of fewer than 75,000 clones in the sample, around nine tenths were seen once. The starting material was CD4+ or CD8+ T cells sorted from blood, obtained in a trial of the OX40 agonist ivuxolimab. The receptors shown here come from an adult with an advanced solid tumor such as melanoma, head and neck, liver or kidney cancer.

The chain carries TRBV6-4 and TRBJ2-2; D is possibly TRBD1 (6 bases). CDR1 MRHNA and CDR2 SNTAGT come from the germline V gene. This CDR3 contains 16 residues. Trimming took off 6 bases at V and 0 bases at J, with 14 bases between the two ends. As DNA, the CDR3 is TGTGCCAGCAGCGAAGTCAGGGGCGCGAACACCGGGGAGCTGTTTTTT. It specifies CASSEVRGANTGELFF.

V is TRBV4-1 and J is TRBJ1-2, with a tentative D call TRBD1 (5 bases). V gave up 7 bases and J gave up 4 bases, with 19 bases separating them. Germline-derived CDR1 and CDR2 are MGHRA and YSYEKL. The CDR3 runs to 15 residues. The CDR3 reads CASTPGEGYAYGYTF. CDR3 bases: TGCGCCAGCACGCCGGGTGAGGGGTATGCCTATGGCTACACCTTC.

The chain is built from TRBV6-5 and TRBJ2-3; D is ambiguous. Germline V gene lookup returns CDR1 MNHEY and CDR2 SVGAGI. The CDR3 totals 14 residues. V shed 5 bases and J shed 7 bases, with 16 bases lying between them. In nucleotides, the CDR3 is TGTGCCAGCAGTCCTAACCCGATGGGTTATACGCAGTATTTT. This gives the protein CASSPNPMGYTQYF.

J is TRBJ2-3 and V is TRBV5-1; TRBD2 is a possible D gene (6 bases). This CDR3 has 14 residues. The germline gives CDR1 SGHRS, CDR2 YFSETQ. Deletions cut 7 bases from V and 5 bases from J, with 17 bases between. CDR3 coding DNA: TGCGCCAGCTCTGCAGGAGTGGGGGGAGATACGCAGTATTTT. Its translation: CASSAGVGGDTQYF. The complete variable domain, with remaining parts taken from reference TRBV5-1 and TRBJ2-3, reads KAGVTQTPRYLIKTRGQQVTLSCSPISGHRSVSWYQQTPGQGLQFLFEYFSETQRNKGNFPGRFSGRQFSNSRSEMNVSTLELGDSALYLCASSAGVGGDTQYFGPGTRLTVL.

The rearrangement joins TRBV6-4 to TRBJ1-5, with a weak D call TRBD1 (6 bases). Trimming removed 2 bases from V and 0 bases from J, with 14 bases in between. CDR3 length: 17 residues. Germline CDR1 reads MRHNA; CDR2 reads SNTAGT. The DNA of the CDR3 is TGTGCCAGCAGTGACCCGGTTGGGGGCTATAGCAATCAGCCCCAGCATTTT. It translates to CASSDPVGGYSNQPQHF.

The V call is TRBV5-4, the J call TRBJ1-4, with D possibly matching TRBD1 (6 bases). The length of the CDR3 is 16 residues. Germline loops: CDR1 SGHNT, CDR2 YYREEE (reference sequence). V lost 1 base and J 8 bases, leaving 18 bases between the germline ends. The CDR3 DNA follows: TGTGCCAGCAGCTTGTCGACAGGCCCAGGGGAGGAAAAACTGTTTTTT. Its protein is CASSLSTGPGEEKLFF.

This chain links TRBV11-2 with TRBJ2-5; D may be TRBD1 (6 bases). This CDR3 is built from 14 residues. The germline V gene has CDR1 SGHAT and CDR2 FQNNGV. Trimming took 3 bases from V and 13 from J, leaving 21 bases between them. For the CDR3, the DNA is TGTGCCAGCAGCTTGGTAGGTCCCACAGGGAAGTTGTACTTC. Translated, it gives CASSLVGPTGKLYF. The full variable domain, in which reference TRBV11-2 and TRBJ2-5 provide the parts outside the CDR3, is EAGVAQSPRYKIIEKRQSVAFWCNPISGHATLYWYQQILGQGPKLLIQFQNNGVVDDSQLPKDRFSAERLKGVDSTLKIQPAKLEDSAVYLCASSLVGPTGKLYFGPGTRLLVL.

CDR3 in amino acids: CASSGQGPNYGYTF. The CDR3 coding sequence is TGTGCCAGCAGTGGTCAGGGACCTAACTATGGCTACACCTTC. The rearrangement uses TRBV6-1 and TRBJ1-2; weak D call: TRBD1 (5 bases). V shed 4 bases and J shed 0 bases, with 9 bases lying between them. CDR1 MNHNS and CDR2 SASEGT come from the germline V gene. This CDR3 has 14 amino acids.

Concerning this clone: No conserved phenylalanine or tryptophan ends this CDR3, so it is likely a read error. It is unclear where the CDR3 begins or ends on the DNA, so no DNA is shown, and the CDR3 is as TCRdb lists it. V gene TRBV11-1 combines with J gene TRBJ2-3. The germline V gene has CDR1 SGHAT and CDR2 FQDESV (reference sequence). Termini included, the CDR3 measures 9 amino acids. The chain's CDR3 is CASSLRVKK.

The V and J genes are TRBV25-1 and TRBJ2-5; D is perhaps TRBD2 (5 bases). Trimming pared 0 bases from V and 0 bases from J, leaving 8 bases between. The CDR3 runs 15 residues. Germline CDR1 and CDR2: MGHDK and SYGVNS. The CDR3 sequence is CASSEYIGDQETQYF. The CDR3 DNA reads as TGTGCCAGCAGTGAATATATCGGGGACCAAGAGACCCAGTACTTC.

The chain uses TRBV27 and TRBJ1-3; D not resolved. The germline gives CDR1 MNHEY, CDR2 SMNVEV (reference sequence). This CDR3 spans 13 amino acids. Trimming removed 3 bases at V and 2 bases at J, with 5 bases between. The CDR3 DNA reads TGTGCCAGCAGTTTCACAGCTGGAAACACCATATATTTT. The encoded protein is CASSFTAGNTIYF.

The CDR3 nucleotides read TGTGCCAGCAGTGTTGGACAGAACTACGAGCAGTACTTC. It translates to CASSVGQNYEQYF. The genes are TRBV2 and TRBJ2-7; maybe TRBD1 (6 bases). The CDR3 length is 13 residues. V was shortened by 4 bases and J by 3 bases, with 10 bases between the two germline ends. Per the germline V gene, CDR1 is SNHLY and CDR2 is FYNNEI.

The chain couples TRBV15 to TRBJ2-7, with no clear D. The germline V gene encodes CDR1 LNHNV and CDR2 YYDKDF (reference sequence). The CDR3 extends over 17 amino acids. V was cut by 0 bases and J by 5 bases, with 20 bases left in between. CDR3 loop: CATSRDTRRARSHEQYF. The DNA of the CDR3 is TGTGCCACCAGCAGAGATACCCGAAGAGCGAGGTCCCACGAGCAGTACTTC.

The CDR3 here is CASSLGSGEGTEAFF. DNA for the CDR3: TGTGCCAGCAGCTTAGGCTCAGGGGAGGGGACTGAAGCTTTCTTT. The chain links TRBV11-1 to TRBJ1-1, with D possibly matching TRBD1 (6 bases). V dropped 1 base and J dropped 5 bases, with 14 bases sitting between them. In germline, CDR1 is SGHAT, CDR2 FQDESV (reference sequence). This CDR3 is 15 amino acids long.

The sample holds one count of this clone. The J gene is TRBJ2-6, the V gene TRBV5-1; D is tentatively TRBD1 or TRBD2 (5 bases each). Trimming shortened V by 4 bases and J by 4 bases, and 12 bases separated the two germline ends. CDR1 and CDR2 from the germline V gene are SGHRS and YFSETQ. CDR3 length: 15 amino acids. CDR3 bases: TGCGCCAGCAGCGAGCAGGGAGTAGGGGCCAACGTCCTGACTTTC. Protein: CASSEQGVGANVLTF.

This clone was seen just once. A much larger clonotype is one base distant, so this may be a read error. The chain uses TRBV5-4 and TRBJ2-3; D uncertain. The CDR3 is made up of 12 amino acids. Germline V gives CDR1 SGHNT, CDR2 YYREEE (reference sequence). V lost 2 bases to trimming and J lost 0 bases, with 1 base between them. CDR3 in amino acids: CASSLSTDTQYF. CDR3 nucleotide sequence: TGTGCCAGCAGCTTAAGCACAGATACGCAGTATTTT.

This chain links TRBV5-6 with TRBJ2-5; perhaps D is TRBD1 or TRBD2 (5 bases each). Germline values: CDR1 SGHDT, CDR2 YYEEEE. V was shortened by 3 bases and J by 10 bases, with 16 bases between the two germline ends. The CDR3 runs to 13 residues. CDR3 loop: CASSSDTTRDQYF. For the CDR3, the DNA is TGTGCCAGCAGCTCGGACACTACTAGGGACCAGTACTTC.

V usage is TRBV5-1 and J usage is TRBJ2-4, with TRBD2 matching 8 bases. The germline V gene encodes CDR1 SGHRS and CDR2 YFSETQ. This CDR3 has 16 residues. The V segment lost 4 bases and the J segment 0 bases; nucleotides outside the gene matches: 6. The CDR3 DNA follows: TGCGCCAGCAGCCGTACTAGCGGAATAGCCAAAAACATTCAGTACTTC. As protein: CASSRTSGIAKNIQYF.

This CDR3 reads CASSRTGYGYTF. The CDR3 nucleotides read TGTGCCAGCAGTCGTACAGGGTACGGCTACACCTTC. V usage is TRBV27 and J usage is TRBJ1-2; a weak D match, TRBD1 (6 bases). Germline V gene lookup returns CDR1 MNHEY and CDR2 SMNVEV (reference sequence). The CDR3 sequence is 12 residues long. Deletions cut 5 bases from V and 8 bases from J, with 12 bases between.

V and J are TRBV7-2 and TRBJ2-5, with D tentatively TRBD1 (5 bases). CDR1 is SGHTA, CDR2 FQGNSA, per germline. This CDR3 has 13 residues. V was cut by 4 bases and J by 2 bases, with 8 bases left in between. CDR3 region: CASSWGFQETQYF. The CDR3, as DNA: TGTGCCAGCAGCTGGGGCTTTCAAGAGACCCAGTACTTC.

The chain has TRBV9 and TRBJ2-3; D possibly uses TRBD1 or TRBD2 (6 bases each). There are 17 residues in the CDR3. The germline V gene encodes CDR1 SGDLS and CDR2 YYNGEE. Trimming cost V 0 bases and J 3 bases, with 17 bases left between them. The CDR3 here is CASSVGGGGYRTDTQYF. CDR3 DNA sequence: TGTGCCAGCAGCGTAGGAGGGGGAGGTTACAGGACAGATACGCAGTATTTT.

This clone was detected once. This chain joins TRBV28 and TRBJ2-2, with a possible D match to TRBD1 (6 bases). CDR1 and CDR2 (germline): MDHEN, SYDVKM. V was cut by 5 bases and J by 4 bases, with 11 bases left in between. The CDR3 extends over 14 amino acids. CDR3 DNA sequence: TGTGCCAGCAGTCGACAGGCACTCACCGGGGAGCTGTTTTTT. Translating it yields CASSRQALTGELFF.

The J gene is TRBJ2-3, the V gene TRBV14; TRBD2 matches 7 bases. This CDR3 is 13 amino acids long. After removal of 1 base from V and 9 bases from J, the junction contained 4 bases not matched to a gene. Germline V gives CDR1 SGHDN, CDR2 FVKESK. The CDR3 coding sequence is TGTGCCAGCAGCCAAGCCCCGGGGGGAACGCAGTATTTT. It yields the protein CASSQAPGGTQYF.

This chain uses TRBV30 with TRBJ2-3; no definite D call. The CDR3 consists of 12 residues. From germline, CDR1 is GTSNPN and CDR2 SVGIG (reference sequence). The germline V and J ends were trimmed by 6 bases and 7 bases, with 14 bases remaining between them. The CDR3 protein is CACIMGLNTQYF. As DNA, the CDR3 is TGTGCCTGTATTATGGGTTTAAATACGCAGTATTTT.

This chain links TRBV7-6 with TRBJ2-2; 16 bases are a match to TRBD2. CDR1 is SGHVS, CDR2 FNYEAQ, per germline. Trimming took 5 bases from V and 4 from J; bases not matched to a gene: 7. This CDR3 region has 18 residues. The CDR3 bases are TGTGCCAGCAGCCCGGGACTAGCGGGAGGGCCGGGCACCGGGGAGCTGTTTTTT. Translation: CASSPGLAGGPGTGELFF.